This T cell receptor (beta chain) was identified in a study of blood T cell repertoires in COVID-19. As for the study in general: Samples representing acute and convalescent COVID-19 were sourced from the United States, Italy and Spain. Sample material is recorded as cDNA or gDNA derived from T cells, B-cell-depleted T cells, or PBMCs.

Source study methods: Reference gene primer amplification in the assay estimated nucleated cell counts. Profiled with immunoSEQ multiplex PCR; TCRdb holds only in-frame clones, not every one. V and J calls and clone size are those listed in that table; D and trimming were worked out from the DNA. The sample shows some 64,000 clones, roughly 88% of them seen only once. The ends lost 2 bases at V and 5 bases at J; junction bases unmatched: 8. Germline CDR1 GTSNPN, CDR2 SVGIG (reference sequence). The CDR3 is made up of 15 amino acids. V and J are TRBV30 and TRBJ2-7; 11 bases map to TRBD1. The receptor was derived from a man aged 65 to 79 with acute or convalescent COVID-19. The source material was peripheral blood. Here the CDR3 DNA reads TGTGCCTGGAGTTCCACCGGGACAGGGGGTAACGAGCAGTACTTC. It codes for CAWSSTGTGGNEQYF.